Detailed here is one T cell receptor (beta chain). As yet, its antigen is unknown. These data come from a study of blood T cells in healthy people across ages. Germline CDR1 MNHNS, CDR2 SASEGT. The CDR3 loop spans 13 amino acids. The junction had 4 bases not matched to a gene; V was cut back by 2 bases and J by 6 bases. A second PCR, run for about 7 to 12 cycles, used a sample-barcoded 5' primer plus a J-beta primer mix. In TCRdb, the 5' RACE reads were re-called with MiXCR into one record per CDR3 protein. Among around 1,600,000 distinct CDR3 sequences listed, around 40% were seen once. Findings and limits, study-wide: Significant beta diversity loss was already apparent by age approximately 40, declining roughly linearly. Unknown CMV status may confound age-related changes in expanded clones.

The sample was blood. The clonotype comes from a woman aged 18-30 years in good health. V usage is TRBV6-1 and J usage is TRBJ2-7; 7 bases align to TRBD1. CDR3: CASSEIYRGEQYF. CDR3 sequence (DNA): TGTGCCAGCAGTGAAATTTACAGGGGCGAGCAGTACTTC.